The 22 T cell receptor beta chains reported below all come from one sample, sequenced in a study of blood T cells in healthy people across ages. With a J-beta primer mix and a sample-barcoded 5' primer, a second PCR ran about 7 to 12 cycles. One entry per CDR3 protein, called by TCRdb with MiXCR from the 5' RACE reads. The sample lists more than 650,000 distinct CDR3 sequences; roughly 25% were seen once. The sample was also linked to a second study, of T cells of mothers and their children.

Specimen: blood. The receptors here all came from a boy aged 10-17 years in good health.

The rearrangement links TRBV2 to TRBJ2-5; D unresolved. CDR1 and CDR2 from the germline V gene are SNHLY and FYNNEI. The length of the CDR3 is 13 residues. Trimming pared 2 bases from V and 0 bases from J, leaving 4 bases between. CDR3: CASSEIDQETQYF. The CDR3 DNA follows: TGTGCCAGCAGTGAAATTGACCAAGAGACCCAGTACTTC.

The gene calls are TRBV11-2 and TRBJ2-3; 7 nucleotides match TRBD2. The CDR3 is 15 residues long. The junction had 11 bases not matched to a gene; V was cut back by 8 bases and J by 3 bases. CDR1 is SGHAT and CDR2 is FQNNGV in the germline V gene. Written as DNA, the CDR3 is TGTGCCAGCGGGGCGGGGGTTGGGGGGACAGATACGCAGTATTTT. Its translation: CASGAGVGGTDTQYF.

The genes are TRBV4-1 and TRBJ2-1; TRBD2 might be the D (5 bases). The CDR3 runs to 14 residues. Germline CDR1 MGHRA, CDR2 YSYEKL. V dropped 4 bases and J dropped 8 bases, with 15 bases sitting between them. The CDR3 coding sequence is TGCGCCAGCAGCCCCGCAGGACTGGGCGATGAGCAGTTCTTC. Its protein product is CASSPAGLGDEQFF.

This chain uses TRBV10-3 with TRBJ2-3; D is undetermined. Germline CDR1 ENHRY, CDR2 SYGVKD. Trimming pared 10 bases from V and 0 bases from J, leaving 14 bases between. The CDR3 contains 14 residues. For the CDR3, the DNA is TGTGCCACCAACGACTCCCCCAGCACAGATACGCAGTATTTT. Protein product: CATNDSPSTDTQYF.

This clonotype appeared a few times. The chain employs TRBV5-1 and TRBJ2-3; 7 nucleotides align to TRBD2. In germline, CDR1 is SGHRS, CDR2 YFSETQ. V shed 7 bases and J 4 bases; nucleotides not matched to a gene: 12. The CDR3 is 15 amino acids. Here the CDR3 DNA reads TGCGCCAGCGGTACTCTAGCGGAGGAATCAGATACGCAGTATTTT. Translated, it gives CASGTLAEESDTQYF. The full variable domain, completed using reference TRBV5-1 and TRBJ2-3, is KAGVTQTPRYLIKTRGQQVTLSCSPISGHRSVSWYQQTPGQGLQFLFEYFSETQRNKGNFPGRFSGRQFSNSRSEMNVSTLELGDSALYLCASGTLAEESDTQYFGPGTRLTVL.

The chain recombines TRBV3-1 with TRBJ2-5; D might be TRBD1 or TRBD2, each matching 5 bases. Trimming took 4 bases from V and 3 from J, leaving 15 bases between them. This CDR3 is built from 15 residues. In germline, CDR1 is LGHDT, CDR2 YNNKEL (reference sequence). CDR3 coding DNA: TGTGCCAGCAGCCTTTACCGGGACCGCAAAGAGACCCAGTACTTC. It translates to CASSLYRDRKETQYF.

The V gene is TRBV4-1, the J gene TRBJ2-7; D gene ambiguous. There are 14 residues in the CDR3. Germline-derived CDR1 and CDR2 are MGHRA and YSYEKL. V was cut by 1 base and J by 3 bases, with 10 bases left in between. CDR3 sequence: CASSQGGMDYEQYF. CDR3 bases: TGCGCCAGCAGCCAAGGTGGCATGGACTACGAGCAGTACTTC.

This clonotype was found many times. The V gene is TRBV4-2, the J gene TRBJ2-7; TRBD1 aligns across 10 bases. In germline, CDR1 is LGHNA, CDR2 YNFKEQ. The CDR3 has 14 residues. The trim removed 0 bases at V and 4 bases at J, leaving 0 bases unmatched. The DNA of the CDR3 is TGTGCCAGCAGCCAAGAGGGACAGGGGTACGAGCAGTACTTC. Translated: CASSQEGQGYEQYF.

This clonotype was seen only a few times. The genes are TRBV28 and TRBJ2-5; possible D gene TRBD2, 6 bases. Trimming took off 5 bases at V and 7 bases at J, with 17 bases between the two ends. This CDR3 is 14 amino acids long. Per germline, CDR1 MDHEN and CDR2 SYDVKM. The CDR3 DNA reads as TGTGCCAGCAGTGAGACTAGGTGGGAAGGGACCCAGTACTTC. It codes for CASSETRWEGTQYF.

The V gene is TRBV7-2, the J gene TRBJ1-5, with no clear D. CDR3 length: 13 residues. V was shortened by 6 bases and J by 5 bases, with 11 bases between the two germline ends. Germline values: CDR1 SGHTA, CDR2 FQGNSA. The chain's CDR3 is CASSFSRDQPQHF. The CDR3 region has the DNA TGTGCCAGCAGTTTTTCACGGGATCAGCCCCAGCATTTT.

In this sample, this clonotype turned up a few times. The junction departs from germline at one end; a sequencing error may be responsible. The chain carries TRBV7-8 and TRBJ2-1; a weak D match, TRBD2 (5 bases). CDR1 is SGHVS, CDR2 FQNEAQ, per germline. CDR3 length: 12 amino acids. The CDR3 DNA reads TGTGCCAGCAGCCGAACGAGGGATGAGCAGCTCTTC. Translated, it gives CASSRTRDEQLF.

The sample holds a few counts of this clonotype. One end of the junction does not line up with germline, which may come from a read error. V and J are TRBV6-1 and TRBJ2-5; 11 nucleotides line up with TRBD2. This CDR3 comprises 16 residues. From germline, CDR1 is MNHNS and CDR2 SASEGT. Here the CDR3 reads CAGRRTSGGLQETQYF. As DNA, the CDR3 is TGTGCCGGCAGGCGCACTAGCGGGGGCCTTCAAGAGACCCAGTACTTC.

This clonotype came up a few times. V and J are TRBV29-1 and TRBJ2-5; D is unresolved. The J call may be incorrect, as the DNA end agrees better with TRBJ2-7. This CDR3 has 10 amino acids. Looked up from germline, CDR1 is SQVTM and CDR2 is ANQGSEA. In DNA, the CDR3 is TGCAGCGTTGGGAGTTCCGAGCAGTACTTC. Protein: CSVGSSEQYF.

This clonotype has more than one count but fewer than ten. J is TRBJ1-2 and V is TRBV4-1; D gene uncertain. The germline gives CDR1 MGHRA, CDR2 YSYEKL. V was cut by 2 bases and J by 1 base, with 8 bases left in between. The CDR3 has 14 residues. This chain's CDR3 is CASSQPQVNYGYTF. CDR3 nucleotide sequence: TGCGCCAGCAGCCAACCTCAGGTTAACTATGGCTACACCTTC.

J is TRBJ2-7 and V is TRBV30, with 7 bases identical to TRBD2. This CDR3 is built from 14 residues. Germline values: CDR1 GTSNPN, CDR2 SVGIG (reference sequence). V was clipped by 1 base and J by 3 bases; unmatched bases: 6. The CDR3 protein is CAWSGGGGYYEQYF. The CDR3, as DNA: TGTGCCTGGAGTGGTGGGGGGGGATACTACGAGCAGTACTTC.

This clonotype occurred many times. The chain employs TRBV5-1 and TRBJ1-5, with D perhaps TRBD1 (6 bases). The CDR3 totals 13 residues. CDR1 and CDR2 from the germline V gene are SGHRS and YFSETQ. V lost 10 bases and J lost 0, with 11 bases in between. CDR3 loop: CASRDNSNQPQHF. The CDR3 DNA follows: TGCGCCTCACGGGACAATAGCAATCAGCCCCAGCATTTT.

Comment on this clonotype: At one end the junction does not follow the germline gene, possibly because of a read error. V is TRBV12-3 or TRBV12-4 and J is TRBJ2-7, with D possibly being TRBD1 (6 bases). The CDR3 sequence is 15 residues long. DNA for the CDR3: TGTGCCAGCAGGGAACAGGGTGGCGCCTCCTACGAGCAGTATTTC. Translated, it gives CASREQGGASYEQYF.

This clonotype has just a few counts. The gene calls are TRBV30 and TRBJ1-2, with 9 bases lining up with TRBD1. Germline values: CDR1 GTSNPN, CDR2 SVGIG (reference sequence). This CDR3 spans 13 amino acids. The trim removed 3 bases at V and 8 bases at J, leaving 7 bases unmatched. CDR3 bases: TGTGCCTGGAGGGACACAGGGGGCAGCGGCTACACCTTC. Its translation: CAWRDTGGSGYTF.

This clonotype was detected once. This chain connects TRBV11-2 to TRBJ1-4, with 7 positions matching TRBD1. The junction had 10 bases not matched to a gene; V was cut back by 6 bases and J by 9 bases. Germline values: CDR1 SGHAT, CDR2 FQNNGV. The CDR3 loop spans 14 amino acids. For the CDR3, the DNA is TGTGCCAGCAGGCCCACAGGGGAAGGGAAAAAACTGTTTTTT. It encodes CASRPTGEGKKLFF.

The table lists this clonotype with a few counts. V and J are TRBV15 and TRBJ2-3, with a tentative D call TRBD1 (5 bases). The V end lost 3 bases, the J end lost 1 base, and 14 bases lay between the germline ends. Germline V gene data show CDR1 as LNHNV and CDR2 as YYDKDF (reference sequence). This CDR3 spans 16 amino acids. The CDR3 here is CATSSSRGWRTDTQYF. DNA for the CDR3: TGTGCCACCAGCAGTTCTAGGGGCTGGCGCACAGATACGCAGTATTTT. The full variable domain, rest sourced from reference TRBV15 and TRBJ2-3, is DAMVIQNPRYQVTQFGKPVTLSCSQTLNHNVMYWYQQKSSQAPKLLFHYYDKDFNNEADTPDNFQSRRPNTSFCFLDIRSPGLGDTAMYLCATSSSRGWRTDTQYFGPGTRLTVL.

The rearrangement joins TRBV5-1 to TRBJ2-1, with D tentatively TRBD1 (6 bases). Germline lookup yields CDR1 SGHRS and CDR2 YFSETQ. There are 15 residues in the CDR3. The V end lost 0 bases, the J end lost 7 bases, and 14 bases lay between the germline ends. Here the CDR3 reads CASSLDPGTTNEQFF. CDR3 DNA: TGCGCCAGCAGCTTGGATCCCGGGACAACTAATGAGCAGTTCTTC.

J is TRBJ2-1 and V is TRBV11-2; no definite D call. The end of the DNA is better explained by TRBJ2-5, so the J call may be wrong. This CDR3 is built from 14 residues. Germline CDR1 reads SGHAT; CDR2 reads FQNNGV. The CDR3 DNA follows: TGTGCCAGCAGCTTAGATCCGGCGGAGGAGACCCAGTACTTC. Translating it yields CASSLDPAEETQYF.